These 7 T cell receptor beta chains were sequenced from one sample in a study of OX40 agonist ivuxolimab in advanced cancers. Measured with immunoSEQ multiplex PCR; TCRdb has only the in-frame clones, and not every one. Of around 30,000 clones listed, 81% were seen once; the top ten hold roughly a fifth. The sample consisted of CD4+ or CD8+ T cells sorted from blood, taken in a trial of the OX40 agonist ivuxolimab. The source is an adult with an advanced solid tumor such as melanoma, head and neck, liver or kidney cancer.

This clone has more than one count but fewer than ten. The V gene is TRBV6-5, the J gene TRBJ1-5; perhaps TRBD1 as D (5 bases). The CDR3 contains 13 residues. Germline CDR1 is MNHEY and CDR2 is SVGAGI. Trimming pared 5 bases from V and 7 bases from J, leaving 12 bases between. The CDR3 sequence: CASSQGLGQPQHF. The CDR3 nucleotides read TGTGCCAGCAGTCAGGGTTTGGGGCAGCCCCAGCATTTT.

The rearrangement joins TRBV28 to TRBJ1-3; D gene ambiguous. CDR1 and CDR2 from the germline V gene are MDHEN and SYDVKM. V was trimmed by 6 bases and J by 2 bases, leaving 14 bases between them. The CDR3 contains 15 residues. The CDR3 spells CASSPIGSPGNTIYF. The CDR3 nucleotides read TGTGCCAGCAGCCCCATAGGCTCCCCTGGAAACACCATATATTTT.

The rearrangement uses TRBV27 and TRBJ1-6; TRBD1 agrees at 9 bases. Germline V lookup: CDR1 MNHEY, CDR2 SMNVEV (reference sequence). V gave up 6 bases and J gave up 8 bases; unmatched junction bases: 8. The CDR3 extends over 15 amino acids. As DNA, the CDR3 is TGTGCCAGCAGGGACAGGGGAGGAGTTGATTCACCCCTCCACTTT. This encodes CASRDRGGVDSPLHF.

The V call is TRBV19, the J call TRBJ2-1; D not certain. CDR1 and CDR2 (germline): LNHDA, SQIVND (reference sequence). Trimming shortened V by 5 bases and J by 6 bases, and 14 bases separated the two germline ends. The CDR3 has 14 amino acids. CDR3 residues: CASSPGLLRNEQFF. CDR3 sequence (DNA): TGTGCCAGTAGTCCAGGTTTACTCCGCAATGAGCAGTTCTTC.

This chain links TRBV5-1 with TRBJ2-3; 7 nucleotides align to TRBD1. Germline V lookup: CDR1 SGHRS, CDR2 YFSETQ. The CDR3 consists of 16 residues. Germline trimming cut 0 bases from V and 4 bases from J; bases unmatched to any gene: 8. The CDR3 coding sequence is TGCGCCAGCAGCTTGGATCGCAGGGGGAATTCAGATACGCAGTATTTT. This encodes CASSLDRRGNSDTQYF.

The chain uses TRBV5-5 and TRBJ1-5, with D possibly TRBD1 on 5 matching bases. V was cut by 7 bases and J by 3 bases, with 17 bases left in between. The CDR3 is 15 residues long. CDR1 SGHKS and CDR2 YYEKEE come from the germline V gene (reference sequence). The CDR3 protein is CASSRSGGVNQPQHF. Here the CDR3 DNA reads TGTGCCAGCTCCAGGTCCGGGGGGGTCAATCAGCCCCAGCATTTT.

This rearrangement joins TRBV28 to TRBJ2-7; D gene uncertain. This CDR3 has 13 residues. Germline V gene sequence: CDR1 MDHEN, CDR2 SYDVKM. With 5 bases removed from V and 4 bases from J, the gap between germline ends came to 12 bases. CDR3 sequence: CASSPQVFYEQYF. CDR3 DNA: TGTGCCAGCAGTCCCCAGGTGTTTTACGAGCAGTACTTC.